The present T cell receptor (beta chain) was sequenced within a study of CXCR3-negative and CXCR3-positive naive CD8 T cells. Study-wide findings and caveats: After cryopreservation, expression of CXCR3 was partially reduced, and most assays were run with fresh PBMCs. Comparison of naive CXCR3-negative and CXCR3-positive cells revealed similar TRBV-TRBJ usage, while memory cells differed.

Via 5' RACE with UMI labels, TRB cDNA libraries were prepared. One entry per CDR3 protein, without DNA, is what TCRdb gives after re-calling the 5' RACE reads. The listing contains tens of thousands of distinct CDR3 sequences. As concerns this clonotype: The antigen is undetermined.

Naive CD8+ T cells displayed a CD45RO-CCR7+CD27+CD95- phenotype. The sample consisted of naive CXCR3- CD8+ T cells from blood. Described subset: CD45RO-CCR7+CD27+CD95- naive CD8+ T cells lacking CXCR3 (TNR3-). The source is a human donor in good health. Some clones in this sample may be carry-over from other donors' samples.

The chain's CDR3 is CASSPLYQDLGYTF. The chain uses TRBV4-1 and TRBJ1-2. CDR3 size: 14 residues. Germline-derived CDR1 and CDR2 are MGHRA and YSYEKL.